This TCR beta chain was recovered during a study of T cells in Graves' hyperthyroidism and ophthalmopathy. Regarding the study as a whole: Ophthalmopathy was model-predicted a median roughly 6.5 months pre-onset.

Germline values: CDR1 SGHTA, CDR2 FQGTGA. This CDR3 comprises 13 residues. With V trimmed by 4 bases and J by 5 bases, 4 bases remained unmatched. Template material for amplifying TCR beta CDR3 regions consisted of RNA transcripts. The TCR CDR3 was amplified in a first-round RT-PCR using the HTBI primer set. TCRdb processed the multiplex PCR reads anew with MiXCR; each CDR3 protein has one entry. The sample records about 380,000 distinct CDR3 sequences, roughly 20% being singletons. This clonotype was observed a handful of times. The antigen is not known. The V call is TRBV7-3, the J call TRBJ2-5; 7 bases align to TRBD1. The receptor was isolated from a man between 18 and 35 years old with Graves' ophthalmopathy. The specimen was blood. CDR3 sequence: CASSSGQVETQYF. DNA of the CDR3: TGTGCCAGCAGCTCAGGACAGGTGGAGACCCAGTACTTC.